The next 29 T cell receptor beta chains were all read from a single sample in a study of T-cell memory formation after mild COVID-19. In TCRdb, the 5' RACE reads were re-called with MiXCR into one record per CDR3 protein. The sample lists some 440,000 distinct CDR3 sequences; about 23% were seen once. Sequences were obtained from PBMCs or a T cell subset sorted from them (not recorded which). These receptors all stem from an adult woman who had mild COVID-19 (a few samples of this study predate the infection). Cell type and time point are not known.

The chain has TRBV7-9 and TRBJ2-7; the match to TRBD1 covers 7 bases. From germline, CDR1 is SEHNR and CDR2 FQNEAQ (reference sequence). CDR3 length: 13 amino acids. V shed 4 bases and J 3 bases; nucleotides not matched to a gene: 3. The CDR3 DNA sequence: TGTGCCAGCAGCTCGTGGGACAGCTACGAGCAGTACTTC. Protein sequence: CASSSWDSYEQYF.

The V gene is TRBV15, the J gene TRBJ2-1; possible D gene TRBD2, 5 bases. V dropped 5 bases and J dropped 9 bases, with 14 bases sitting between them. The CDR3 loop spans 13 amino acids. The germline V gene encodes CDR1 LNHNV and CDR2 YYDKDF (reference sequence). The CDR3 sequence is CATSPGNVGEQFF. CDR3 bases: TGTGCCACCAGCCCGGGGAACGTGGGTGAGCAGTTCTTC.

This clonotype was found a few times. CDR3 sequence (DNA): TGTGCCAGCAGTTCGACTAGCTCCTCCTACGAGCAGTACTTC. This sequence encodes CASSSTSSSYEQYF. The chain recombines TRBV12-3 or TRBV12-4 with TRBJ2-7; TRBD2 matches 7 bases. This CDR3 has 14 amino acids. Unmatched junction bases numbered 3, after V lost 4 bases and J lost 0 bases.

In DNA, the CDR3 is TGTGCCAGCAGCATATCGGGACAGATATCGACCTTACCTGGAAACACCATATATTTT. Encoded protein: CASSISGQISTLPGNTIYF. V is TRBV7-9 and J is TRBJ1-3, with 7 bases aligning to TRBD1. Germline V gene data show CDR1 as SEHNR and CDR2 as FQNEAQ (reference sequence). The CDR3 loop spans 19 amino acids. Trimming removed 5 bases from V and 2 bases from J; junction bases left unmatched: 18. The full variable domain, with the rest looked up from reference TRBV7-9 and TRBJ1-3, is DTGVSQNPRHKITKRGQNVTFRCDPISEHNRLYWYRQTLGQGPEFLTYFQNEAQLEKSRLLSDRFSAERPKGSFSTLEIQRTEQGDSAMYLCASSISGQISTLPGNTIYFGEGSWLTVV.

The CDR3 is CASSSLGLAGGLNTQYF. For the CDR3, the DNA is TGTGCCAGCAGCTCCCTGGGACTAGCGGGAGGGCTAAATACGCAGTATTTT. This chain connects TRBV7-2 to TRBJ2-3, with TRBD2 matching 16 bases. The V gene's germline CDR1 is SGHTA and CDR2 FQGNSA. The CDR3 consists of 17 residues. V lost 4 bases to trimming and J lost 7 bases; unmatched junction nucleotides: 8.

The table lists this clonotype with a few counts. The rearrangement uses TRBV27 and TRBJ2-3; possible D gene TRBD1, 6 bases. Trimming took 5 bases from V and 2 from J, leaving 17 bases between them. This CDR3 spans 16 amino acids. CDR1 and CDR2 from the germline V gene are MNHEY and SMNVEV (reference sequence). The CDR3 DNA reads TGTGCCAGCAGTCCCCCACAGGGTACGGACACAGATACGCAGTATTTT. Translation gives CASSPPQGTDTDTQYF.

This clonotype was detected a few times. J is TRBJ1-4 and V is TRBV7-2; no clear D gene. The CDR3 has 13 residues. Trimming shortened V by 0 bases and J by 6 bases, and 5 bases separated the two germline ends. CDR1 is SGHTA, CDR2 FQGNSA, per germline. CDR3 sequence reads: CASSLANYEKLFF. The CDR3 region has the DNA TGTGCCAGCAGCTTAGCAAATTATGAAAAACTGTTTTTT.

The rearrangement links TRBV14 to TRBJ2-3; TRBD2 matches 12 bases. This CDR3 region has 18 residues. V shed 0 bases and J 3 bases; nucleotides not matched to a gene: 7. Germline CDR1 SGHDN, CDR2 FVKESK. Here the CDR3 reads CASSQETLTSGRTDTQYF. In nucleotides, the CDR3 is TGTGCCAGCAGCCAAGAGACCCTGACTAGCGGGAGAACAGATACGCAGTATTTT.

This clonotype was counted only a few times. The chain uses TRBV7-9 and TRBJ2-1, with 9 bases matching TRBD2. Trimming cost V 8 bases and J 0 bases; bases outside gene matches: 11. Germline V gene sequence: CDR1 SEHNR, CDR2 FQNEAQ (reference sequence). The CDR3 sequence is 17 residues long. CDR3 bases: TGTGCCAGCCCCAAGTCGGGTAGCGGGAGCTCCTACAATGAGCAGTTCTTC. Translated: CASPKSGSGSSYNEQFF.

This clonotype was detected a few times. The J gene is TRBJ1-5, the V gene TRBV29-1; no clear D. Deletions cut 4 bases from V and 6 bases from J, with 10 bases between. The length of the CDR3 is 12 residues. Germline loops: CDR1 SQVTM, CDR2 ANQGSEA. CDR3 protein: CSVGSSTQPQHF. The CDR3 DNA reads TGCAGCGTTGGGAGTTCAACTCAGCCCCAGCATTTT.

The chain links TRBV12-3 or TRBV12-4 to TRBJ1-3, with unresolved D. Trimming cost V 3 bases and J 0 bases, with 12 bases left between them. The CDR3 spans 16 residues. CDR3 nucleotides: TGTGCCAGCAGTTTCGAATGGTCCTTCTCTGGAAACACCATATATTTT. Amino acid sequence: CASSFEWSFSGNTIYF.

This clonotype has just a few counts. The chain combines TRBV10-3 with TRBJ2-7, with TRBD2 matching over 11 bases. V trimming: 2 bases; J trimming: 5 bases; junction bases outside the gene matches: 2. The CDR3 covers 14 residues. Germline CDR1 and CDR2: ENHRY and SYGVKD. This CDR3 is CAISELAGGDEQYF. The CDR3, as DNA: TGTGCCATCAGTGAGCTAGCGGGGGGCGACGAGCAGTACTTC.

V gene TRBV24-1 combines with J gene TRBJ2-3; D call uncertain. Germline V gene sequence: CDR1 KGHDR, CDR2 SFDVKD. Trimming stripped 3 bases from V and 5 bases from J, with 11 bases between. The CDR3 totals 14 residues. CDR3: CATSDPPEGDTQYF. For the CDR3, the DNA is TGTGCCACCAGTGATCCCCCGGAAGGAGATACGCAGTATTTT.

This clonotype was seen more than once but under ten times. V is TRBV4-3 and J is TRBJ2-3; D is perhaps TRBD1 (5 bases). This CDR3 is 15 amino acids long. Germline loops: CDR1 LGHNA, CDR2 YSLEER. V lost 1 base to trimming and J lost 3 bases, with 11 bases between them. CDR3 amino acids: CASSQGRRATDTQYF. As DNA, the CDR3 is TGCGCCAGCAGCCAAGGTCGCAGGGCTACAGATACGCAGTATTTT.

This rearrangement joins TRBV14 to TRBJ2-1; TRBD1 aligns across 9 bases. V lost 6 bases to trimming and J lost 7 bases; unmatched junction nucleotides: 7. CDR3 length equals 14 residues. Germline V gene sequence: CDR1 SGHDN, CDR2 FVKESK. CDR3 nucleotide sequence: TGTGCCAGCAGTCCGGGACAGGGTTGGAATGAGCAGTTCTTC. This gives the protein CASSPGQGWNEQFF.

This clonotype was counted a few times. CDR3: CASSQDGGSSLRQETQYF. The CDR3 DNA is TGCGCCAGCAGCCAAGATGGAGGCTCCTCGTTGAGGCAAGAGACCCAGTACTTC. V usage is TRBV4-1 and J usage is TRBJ2-5; possibly TRBD2 for D (5 bases). From germline, CDR1 is MGHRA and CDR2 YSYEKL. V was pared by 0 bases and J by 2 bases, with 19 bases between. This CDR3 has 18 residues.

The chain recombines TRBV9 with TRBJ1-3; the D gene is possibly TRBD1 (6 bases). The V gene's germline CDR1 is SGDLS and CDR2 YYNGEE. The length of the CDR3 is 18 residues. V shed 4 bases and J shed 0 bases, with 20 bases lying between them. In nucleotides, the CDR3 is TGTGCCAGCAGCCCCCCCCCGAGAGGACAGAGCTCTGGAAACACCATATATTTT. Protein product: CASSPPPRGQSSGNTIYF.

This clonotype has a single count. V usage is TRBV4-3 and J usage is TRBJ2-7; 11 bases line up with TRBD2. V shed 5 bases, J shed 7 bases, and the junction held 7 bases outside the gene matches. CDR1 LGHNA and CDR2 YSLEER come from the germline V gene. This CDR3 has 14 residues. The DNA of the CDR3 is TGCGCCAGCAGCTACATAGCGGGAGGGCAGGAGCAGTACTTC. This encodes CASSYIAGGQEQYF.

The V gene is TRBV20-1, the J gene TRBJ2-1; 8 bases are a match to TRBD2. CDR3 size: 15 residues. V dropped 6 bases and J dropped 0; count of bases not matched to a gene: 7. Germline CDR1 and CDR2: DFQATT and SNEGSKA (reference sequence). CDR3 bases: TGCAGTGCCCAGAGCGGGGGTAGCTCCTACAATGAGCAGTTCTTC. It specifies CSAQSGGSSYNEQFF.

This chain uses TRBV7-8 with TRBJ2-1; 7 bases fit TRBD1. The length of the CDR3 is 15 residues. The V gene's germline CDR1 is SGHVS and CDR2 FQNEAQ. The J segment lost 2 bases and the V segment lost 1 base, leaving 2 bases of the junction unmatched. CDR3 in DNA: TGTGCCAGCAGCTTAGAAGGGGGCCCCTACAATGAGCAGTTCTTC. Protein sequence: CASSLEGGPYNEQFF.

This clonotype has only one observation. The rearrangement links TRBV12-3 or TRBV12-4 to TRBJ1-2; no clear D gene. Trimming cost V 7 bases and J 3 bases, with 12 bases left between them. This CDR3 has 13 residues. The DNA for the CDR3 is TGTGCCAGCACCCCGGCCATTTACTATGGCTACACCTTC. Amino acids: CASTPAIYYGYTF.

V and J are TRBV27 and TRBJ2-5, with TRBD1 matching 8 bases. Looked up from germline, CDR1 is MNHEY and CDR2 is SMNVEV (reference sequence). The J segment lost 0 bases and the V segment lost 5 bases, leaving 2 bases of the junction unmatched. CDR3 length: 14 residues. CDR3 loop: CASSRQGNQETQYF. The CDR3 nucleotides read TGTGCCAGCAGTCGACAGGGGAACCAAGAGACCCAGTACTTC.

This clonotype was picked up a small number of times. CDR3 loop: CASSFRTSGLSYNEQFF. The CDR3 coding sequence is TGCGCCAGCAGCTTTCGGACTAGCGGTCTCTCCTACAATGAGCAGTTCTTC. The genes are TRBV5-1 and TRBJ2-1, with TRBD2 matching over 10 bases. The CDR3 runs 17 residues. The ends lost 2 bases at V and 0 bases at J; junction bases unmatched: 5. CDR1 is SGHRS, CDR2 YFSETQ, per germline.

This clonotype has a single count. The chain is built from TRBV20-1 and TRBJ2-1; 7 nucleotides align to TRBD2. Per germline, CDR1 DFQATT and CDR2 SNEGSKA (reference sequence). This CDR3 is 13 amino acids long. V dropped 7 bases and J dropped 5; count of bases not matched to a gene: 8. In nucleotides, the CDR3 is TGCAGTGGGAAAGGTCTAGCGGACAATGAGCAGTTCTTC. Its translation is CSGKGLADNEQFF.

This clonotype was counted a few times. The CDR3: CASSIDRALKTQYF. The CDR3 bases are TGTGCCAGCAGCATCGACAGGGCGCTAAAGACCCAGTACTTC. The chain employs TRBV7-2 and TRBJ2-5; 7 positions match TRBD1. The CDR3 is made up of 14 amino acids. V shed 5 bases and J 6 bases; nucleotides not matched to a gene: 9. Looked up from germline, CDR1 is SGHTA and CDR2 is FQGNSA.

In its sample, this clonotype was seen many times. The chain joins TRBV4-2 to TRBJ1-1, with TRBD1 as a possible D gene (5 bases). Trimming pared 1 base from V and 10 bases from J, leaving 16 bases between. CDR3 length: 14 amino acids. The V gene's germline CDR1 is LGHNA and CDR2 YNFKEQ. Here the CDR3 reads CASSQVGSGDRAFF. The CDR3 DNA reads TGTGCCAGCAGCCAAGTCGGATCTGGAGACAGAGCTTTCTTT.

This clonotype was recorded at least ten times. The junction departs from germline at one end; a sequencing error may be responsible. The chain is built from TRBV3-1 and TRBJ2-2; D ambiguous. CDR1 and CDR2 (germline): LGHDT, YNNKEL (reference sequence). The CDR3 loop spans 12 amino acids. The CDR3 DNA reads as TGCGCCAGCAGCCAAGTGGCCGGGGAGCTGTTTTTT. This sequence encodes CASSQVAGELFF.

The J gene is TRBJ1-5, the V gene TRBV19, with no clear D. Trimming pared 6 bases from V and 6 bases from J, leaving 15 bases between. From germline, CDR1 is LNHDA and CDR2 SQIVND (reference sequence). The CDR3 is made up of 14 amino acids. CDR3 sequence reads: CASSPEVRSQPQHF. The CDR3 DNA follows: TGTGCCAGTAGCCCGGAGGTTAGGAGTCAGCCCCAGCATTTT.

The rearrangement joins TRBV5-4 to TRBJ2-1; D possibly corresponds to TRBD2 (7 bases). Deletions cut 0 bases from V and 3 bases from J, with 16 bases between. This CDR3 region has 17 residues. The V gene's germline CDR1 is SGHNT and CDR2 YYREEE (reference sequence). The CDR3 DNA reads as TGTGCCAGCAGCTTGGCAGGAGGGGGGGCAAGCTACAATGAGCAGTTCTTC. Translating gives CASSLAGGGASYNEQFF.